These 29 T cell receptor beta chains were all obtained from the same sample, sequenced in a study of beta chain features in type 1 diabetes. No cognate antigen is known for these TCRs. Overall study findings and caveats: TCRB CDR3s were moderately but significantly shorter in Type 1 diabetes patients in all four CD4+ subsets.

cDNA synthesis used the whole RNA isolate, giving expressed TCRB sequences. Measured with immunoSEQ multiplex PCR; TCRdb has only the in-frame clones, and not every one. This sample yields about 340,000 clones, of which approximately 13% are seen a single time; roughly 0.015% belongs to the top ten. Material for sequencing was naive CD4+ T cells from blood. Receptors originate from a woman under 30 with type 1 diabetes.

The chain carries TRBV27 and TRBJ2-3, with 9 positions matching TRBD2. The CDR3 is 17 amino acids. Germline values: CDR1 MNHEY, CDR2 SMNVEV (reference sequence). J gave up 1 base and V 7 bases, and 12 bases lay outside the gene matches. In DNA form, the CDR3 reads TGTGCCAGCACCCGGCTTAGCGGGAGAGGCGGCACAGATACGCAGTATTTT. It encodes CASTRLSGRGGTDTQYF.

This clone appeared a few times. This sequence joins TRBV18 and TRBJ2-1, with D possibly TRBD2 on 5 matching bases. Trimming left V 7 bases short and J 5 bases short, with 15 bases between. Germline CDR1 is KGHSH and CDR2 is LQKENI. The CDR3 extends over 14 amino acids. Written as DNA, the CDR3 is TGTGCCAGCTTCCTCTCTCGGGGAGACAATGAGCAGTTCTTC. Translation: CASFLSRGDNEQFF.

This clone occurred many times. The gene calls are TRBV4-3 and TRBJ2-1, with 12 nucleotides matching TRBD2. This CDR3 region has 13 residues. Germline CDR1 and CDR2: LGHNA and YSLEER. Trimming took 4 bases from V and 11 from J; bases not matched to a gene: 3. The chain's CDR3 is CASSRLAGDKQFF. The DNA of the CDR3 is TGCGCCAGCAGCCGACTAGCGGGAGATAAGCAGTTCTTC.

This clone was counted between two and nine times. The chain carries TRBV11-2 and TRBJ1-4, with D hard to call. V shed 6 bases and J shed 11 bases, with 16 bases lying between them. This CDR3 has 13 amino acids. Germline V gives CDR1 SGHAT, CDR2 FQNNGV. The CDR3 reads CASRNPGVGKLFF. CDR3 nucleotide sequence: TGTGCCAGCAGAAACCCCGGCGTCGGGAAACTGTTTTTT.

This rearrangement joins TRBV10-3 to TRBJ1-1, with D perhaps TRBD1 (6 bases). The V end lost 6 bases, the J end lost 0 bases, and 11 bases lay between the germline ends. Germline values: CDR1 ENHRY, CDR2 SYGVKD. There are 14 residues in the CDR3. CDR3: CAIRNGDMNTEAFF. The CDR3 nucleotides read TGTGCCATCAGGAATGGGGACATGAACACTGAAGCTTTCTTT.

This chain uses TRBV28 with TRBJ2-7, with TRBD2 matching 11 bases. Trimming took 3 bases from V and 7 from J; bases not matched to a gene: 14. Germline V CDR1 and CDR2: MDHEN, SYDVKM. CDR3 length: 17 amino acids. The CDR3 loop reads CASSFSGTSGAWGEQYF. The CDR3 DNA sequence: TGTGCCAGCAGTTTTTCCGGGACTAGCGGAGCCTGGGGGGAGCAGTACTTC.

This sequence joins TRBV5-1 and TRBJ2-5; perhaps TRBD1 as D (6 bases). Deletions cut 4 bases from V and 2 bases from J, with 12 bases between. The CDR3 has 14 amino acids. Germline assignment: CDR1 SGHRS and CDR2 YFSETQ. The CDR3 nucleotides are TGCGCCAGCAGCCACGGGACAAGTCAAGAGACCCAGTACTTC. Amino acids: CASSHGTSQETQYF. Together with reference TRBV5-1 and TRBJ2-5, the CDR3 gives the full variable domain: KAGVTQTPRYLIKTRGQQVTLSCSPISGHRSVSWYQQTPGQGLQFLFEYFSETQRNKGNFPGRFSGRQFSNSRSEMNVSTLELGDSALYLCASSHGTSQETQYFGPGTRLLVL.

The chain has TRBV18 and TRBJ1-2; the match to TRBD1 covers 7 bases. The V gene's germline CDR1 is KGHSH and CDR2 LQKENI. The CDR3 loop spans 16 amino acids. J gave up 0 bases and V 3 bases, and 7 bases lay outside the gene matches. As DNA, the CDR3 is TGTGCCAGCTCACCGGGGACAGCTAAAACTAACTATGGCTACACCTTC. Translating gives CASSPGTAKTNYGYTF.

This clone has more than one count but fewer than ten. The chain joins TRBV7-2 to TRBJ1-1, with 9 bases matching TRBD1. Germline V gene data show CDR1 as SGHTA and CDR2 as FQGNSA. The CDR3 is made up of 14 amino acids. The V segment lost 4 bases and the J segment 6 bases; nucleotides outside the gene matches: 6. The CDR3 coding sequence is TGTGCCAGCAGCTCCGGACAGGGGTGGCCTGAAGCTTTCTTT. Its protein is CASSSGQGWPEAFF.

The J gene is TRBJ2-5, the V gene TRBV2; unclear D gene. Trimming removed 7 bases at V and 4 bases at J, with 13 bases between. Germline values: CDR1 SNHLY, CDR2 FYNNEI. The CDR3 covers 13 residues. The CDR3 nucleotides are TGTGCCAGCACTAGACCCCTGGGAGAGACCCAGTACTTC. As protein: CASTRPLGETQYF. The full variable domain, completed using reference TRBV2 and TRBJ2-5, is EPEVTQTPSHQVTQMGQEVILRCVPISNHLYFYWYRQILGQKVEFLVSFYNNEISEKSEIFDDQFSVERPDGSNFTLKIRSTKLEDSAMYFCASTRPLGETQYFGPGTRLLVL.

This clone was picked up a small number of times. Here the CDR3 DNA reads TGTGCCTGGAGTGTGTGGCGGCTTGGGGCCAACGTCCTGACTTTC. Protein product: CAWSVWRLGANVLTF. This chain links TRBV30 with TRBJ2-6; no definite D call. The CDR3 runs to 15 residues. Germline V gene data show CDR1 as GTSNPN and CDR2 as SVGIG (reference sequence). Between the trimmed V and J ends, which lost 0 bases and 3 bases, there was a span of 9 bases.

The CDR3 sequence: CASLPLADTGELFF. CDR3 DNA sequence: TGCGCCAGCCTCCCCCTAGCAGACACCGGGGAGCTGTTTTTT. This chain connects TRBV5-1 to TRBJ2-2; D possibly corresponds to TRBD2 (5 bases). The CDR3 extends over 14 amino acids. V was cut by 7 bases and J by 3 bases, with 13 bases left in between. From germline, CDR1 is SGHRS and CDR2 YFSETQ.

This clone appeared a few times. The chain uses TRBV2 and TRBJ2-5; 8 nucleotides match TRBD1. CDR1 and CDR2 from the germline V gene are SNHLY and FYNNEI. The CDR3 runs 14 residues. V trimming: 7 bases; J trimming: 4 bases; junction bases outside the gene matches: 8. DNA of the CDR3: TGTGCCAGCACGACTCCAGGGGGCCTAGAGACCCAGTACTTC. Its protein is CASTTPGGLETQYF.

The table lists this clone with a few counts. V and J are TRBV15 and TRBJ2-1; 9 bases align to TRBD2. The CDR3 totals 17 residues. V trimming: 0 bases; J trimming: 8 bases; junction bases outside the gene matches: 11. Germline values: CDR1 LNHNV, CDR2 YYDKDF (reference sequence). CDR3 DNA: TGTGCCACCAGCAGAGATATGAGTGGCGGGAGGGGCTATGAGCAGTTCTTC. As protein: CATSRDMSGGRGYEQFF.

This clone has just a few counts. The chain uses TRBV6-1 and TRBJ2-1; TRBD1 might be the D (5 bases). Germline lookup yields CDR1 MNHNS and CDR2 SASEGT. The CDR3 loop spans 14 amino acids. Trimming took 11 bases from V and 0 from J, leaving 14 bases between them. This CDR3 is CAHRQSGSYNEQFF. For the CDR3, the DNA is TGTGCCCACAGACAGTCCGGCTCCTACAATGAGCAGTTCTTC.

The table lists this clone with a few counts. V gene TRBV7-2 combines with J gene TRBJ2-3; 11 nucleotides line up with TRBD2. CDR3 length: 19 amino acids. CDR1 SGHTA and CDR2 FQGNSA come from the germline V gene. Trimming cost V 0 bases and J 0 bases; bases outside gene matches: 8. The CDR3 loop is CASSLAPSTSGRSTDTQYF. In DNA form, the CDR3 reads TGTGCCAGCAGCTTAGCACCTTCCACTAGCGGGAGAAGCACAGATACGCAGTATTTT.

CDR3 sequence (DNA): TGTGCCAGCAGCGACAGCGAAAAGATCTATGGCTACACCTTC. Protein: CASSDSEKIYGYTF. The rearrangement joins TRBV6-6 to TRBJ1-2; TRBD1 might be the D (5 bases). Germline CDR1 is MNHNY and CDR2 is SVGAGI (reference sequence). This CDR3 is built from 14 residues. Trimming pared 6 bases from V and 4 bases from J, leaving 15 bases between.

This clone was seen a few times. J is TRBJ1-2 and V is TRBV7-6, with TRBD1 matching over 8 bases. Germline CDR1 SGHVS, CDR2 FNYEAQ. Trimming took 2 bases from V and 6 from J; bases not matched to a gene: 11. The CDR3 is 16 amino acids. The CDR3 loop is CASSLWTGTLTNGYTF. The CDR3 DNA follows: TGTGCCAGCAGCTTATGGACAGGGACCCTTACTAATGGCTACACCTTC.

The CDR3: CASSGGTKYNEQFF. The DNA for the CDR3 is TGTGCCAGCAGCGGGGGGACTAAATACAATGAGCAGTTCTTC. V is TRBV9 and J is TRBJ2-1; the match to TRBD2 covers 7 bases. CDR1 SGDLS and CDR2 YYNGEE come from the germline V gene. V gave up 3 bases and J gave up 4 bases; unmatched junction bases: 4. The CDR3 covers 14 residues.

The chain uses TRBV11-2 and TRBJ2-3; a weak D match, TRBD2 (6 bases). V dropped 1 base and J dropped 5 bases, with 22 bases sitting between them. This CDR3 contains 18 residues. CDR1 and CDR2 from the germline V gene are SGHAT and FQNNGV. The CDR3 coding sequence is TGTGCCAGCAGCTTAGTCTCTGGGGTTAGCGGACGGGGAGATACGCAGTATTTT. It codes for CASSLVSGVSGRGDTQYF.

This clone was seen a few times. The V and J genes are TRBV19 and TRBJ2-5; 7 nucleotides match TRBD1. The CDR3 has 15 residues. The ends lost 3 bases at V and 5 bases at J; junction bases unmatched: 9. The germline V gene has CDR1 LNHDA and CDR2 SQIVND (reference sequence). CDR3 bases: TGTGCCAGTAGTATGAGAAGGGGGCGTTTGGAGACCCAGTACTTC. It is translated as CASSMRRGRLETQYF. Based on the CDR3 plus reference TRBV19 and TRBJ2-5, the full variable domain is DGGITQSPKYLFRKEGQNVTLSCEQNLNHDAMYWYRQDPGQGLRLIYYSQIVNDFQKGDIAEGYSVSREKKESFPLTVTSAQKNPTAFYLCASSMRRGRLETQYFGPGTRLLVL.

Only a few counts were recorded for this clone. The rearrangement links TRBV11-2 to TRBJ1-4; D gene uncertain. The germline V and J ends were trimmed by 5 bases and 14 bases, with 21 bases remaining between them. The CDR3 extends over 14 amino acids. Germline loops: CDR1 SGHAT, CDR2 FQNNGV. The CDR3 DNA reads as TGTGCCAGCAGCCTGAACCGCGGGAGCGGGTGGCTGTTTTTT. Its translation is CASSLNRGSGWLFF.

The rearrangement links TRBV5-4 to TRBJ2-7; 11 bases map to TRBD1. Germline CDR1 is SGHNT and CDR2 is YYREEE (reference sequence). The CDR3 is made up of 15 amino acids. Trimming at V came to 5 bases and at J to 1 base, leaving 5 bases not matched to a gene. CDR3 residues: CASSSGQGASYEQYF. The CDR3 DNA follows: TGTGCCAGCAGTTCAGGACAGGGGGCTTCCTACGAGCAGTACTTC.

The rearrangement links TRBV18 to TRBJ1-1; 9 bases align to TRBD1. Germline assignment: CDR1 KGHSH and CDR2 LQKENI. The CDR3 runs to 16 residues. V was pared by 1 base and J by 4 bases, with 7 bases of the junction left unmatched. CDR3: CASSPLVTGGGTEAFF. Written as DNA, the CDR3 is TGTGCCAGCTCACCACTAGTAACAGGGGGCGGCACTGAAGCTTTCTTT.

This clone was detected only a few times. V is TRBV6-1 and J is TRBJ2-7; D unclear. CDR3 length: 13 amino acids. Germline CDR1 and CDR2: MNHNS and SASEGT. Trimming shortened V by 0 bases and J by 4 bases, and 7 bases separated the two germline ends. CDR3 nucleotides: TGTGCCAGCAGTGAAGCAGAGCGTTACGAGCAGTACGTC. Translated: CASSEAERYEQYV.

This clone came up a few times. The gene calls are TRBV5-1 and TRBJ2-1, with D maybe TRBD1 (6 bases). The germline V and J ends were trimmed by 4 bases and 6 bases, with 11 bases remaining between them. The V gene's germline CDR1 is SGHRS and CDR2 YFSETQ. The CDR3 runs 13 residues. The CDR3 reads CASSAGQTNEQFF. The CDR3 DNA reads TGCGCCAGCAGCGCCGGACAGACCAATGAGCAGTTCTTC.

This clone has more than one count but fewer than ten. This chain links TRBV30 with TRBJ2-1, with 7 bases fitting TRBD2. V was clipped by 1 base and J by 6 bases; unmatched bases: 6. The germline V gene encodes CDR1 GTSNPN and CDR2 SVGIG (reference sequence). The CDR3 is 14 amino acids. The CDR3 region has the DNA TGTGCCTGGAGTGGCCTCGCTAGCGGCAATGAGCAGTTCTTC. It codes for CAWSGLASGNEQFF.

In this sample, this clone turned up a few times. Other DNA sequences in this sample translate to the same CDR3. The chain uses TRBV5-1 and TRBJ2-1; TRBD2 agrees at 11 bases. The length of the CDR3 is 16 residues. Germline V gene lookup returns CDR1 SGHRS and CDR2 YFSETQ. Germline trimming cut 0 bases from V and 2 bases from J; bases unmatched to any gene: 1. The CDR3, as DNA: TGCGCCAGCAGCTTGGTAGCGGGAGGGCCCTACAATGAGCAGTTCTTC. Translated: CASSLVAGGPYNEQFF.

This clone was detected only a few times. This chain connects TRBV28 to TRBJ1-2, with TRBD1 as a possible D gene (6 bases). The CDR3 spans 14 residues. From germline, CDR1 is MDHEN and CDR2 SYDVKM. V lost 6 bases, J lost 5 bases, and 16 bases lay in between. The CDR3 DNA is TGTGCCAGCAGACTAACAGGGATGGGGTATGGCTACACCTTC. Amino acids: CASRLTGMGYGYTF.